This passage covers 11 T cell receptor beta chains from one sample sequenced in a study of T cells after yellow fever vaccination. TCRdb re-called the 5' RACE reads with MiXCR, one entry per CDR3 protein. The profile shows around 310,000 distinct CDR3 sequences, approximately 3.8% of them singletons. Sequencing was performed on PBMCs, taken on the day of the yellow fever booster vaccination. These receptors were collected from a man aged 18 to 30 who received the YFV17D yellow fever vaccine.

A word on this clonotype: An end of the junction differs from the germline gene, which may be a read error. The genes are TRBV7-7 and TRBJ2-5; TRBD2 matches 7 bases. The length of the CDR3 is 15 residues. CDR1 is SSHAT and CDR2 is FNYEAQ in the germline V gene (reference sequence). In DNA form, the CDR3 reads TGTGCTAGCAGCTTAAGGAGAGGGGAGGGCGAGACCCAGTACTTC. It is translated as CASSLRRGEGETQYF.

This clonotype was counted many times. The V and J genes are TRBV12-3 or TRBV12-4 and TRBJ1-1; D gene unclear. Trimming pared 4 bases from V and 8 bases from J, leaving 8 bases between. The CDR3 runs to 11 residues. The CDR3 DNA reads as TGTGCCAGCAGTTCCCTCCCGGAAGCTTTCTTT. Its protein is CASSSLPEAFF.

The chain combines TRBV7-9 with TRBJ2-5; 7 bases line up with TRBD1. The CDR3 extends over 14 amino acids. Germline lookup yields CDR1 SEHNR and CDR2 FQNEAQ (reference sequence). J gave up 2 bases and V 6 bases, and 6 bases lay outside the gene matches. CDR3 sequence: CASRHDRVQETQYF. The CDR3 bases are TGTGCCAGCAGACACGACAGGGTTCAAGAGACCCAGTACTTC.

This clonotype was picked up many times. The chain has TRBV12-3 or TRBV12-4 and TRBJ2-5; D is perhaps TRBD2 (6 bases). Trimming left V 6 bases short and J 2 bases short, with 10 bases between. The CDR3 consists of 13 residues. The CDR3 DNA sequence: TGTGCCAGCAGCCCGACTAGGCAAGAGACCCAGTACTTC. Protein: CASSPTRQETQYF.

This clonotype was detected many times. This chain links TRBV7-9 with TRBJ2-7; 7 bases map to TRBD1. Trimming at V came to 10 bases and at J to 1 base, leaving 13 bases not matched to a gene. Germline CDR1 SEHNR, CDR2 FQNEAQ (reference sequence). The CDR3 is 15 amino acids. For the CDR3, the DNA is TGTGCCATCAGGGGACAGCGAGACGTTTCCTACGAGCAGTACGTC. Translating gives CAIRGQRDVSYEQYV.

This clonotype was counted only a few times. This chain uses TRBV29-1 with TRBJ2-6; TRBD1 aligns across 10 bases. The CDR3 runs 16 residues. V lost 7 bases, J lost 2 bases, and 8 bases stayed unmatched. Germline assignment: CDR1 SQVTM and CDR2 ANQGSEA. CDR3 DNA: TGCAGCGCAGCCGGGACAGGGGAGACTGGGGCCAACGTCCTGACTTTC. Translated: CSAAGTGETGANVLTF.

This clonotype occurred a few times. The chain is built from TRBV6-5 and TRBJ2-1, with 9 bases lining up with TRBD2. Germline CDR1 and CDR2: MNHEY and SVGAGI. The CDR3 is 16 amino acids. V trimming: 6 bases; J trimming: 4 bases; junction bases outside the gene matches: 10. DNA of the CDR3: TGTGCCAGCAGGGGTAGCGGGGGAAAAAGGTACAATGAGCAGTTCTTC. This codes for CASRGSGGKRYNEQFF.

In its sample, this clonotype was seen a few times. The chain joins TRBV6-5 to TRBJ1-2; D gene uncertain. CDR1 MNHEY and CDR2 SVGAGI come from the germline V gene. This CDR3 comprises 15 residues. V was trimmed by 9 bases and J by 2 bases, leaving 19 bases between them. CDR3 amino acids: CASCSFAAGNYGYTF. CDR3 nucleotides: TGTGCCAGTTGTAGTTTTGCGGCTGGGAACTATGGCTACACCTTC.

This clonotype showed up many times. V and J are TRBV6-5 and TRBJ2-3, with D tentatively TRBD1 or TRBD2 (5 bases each). The CDR3 totals 15 residues. Germline CDR1 reads MNHEY; CDR2 reads SVGAGI. V was shortened by 3 bases and J by 6 bases, with 16 bases between the two germline ends. CDR3 sequence reads: CASSYRDQQRDTQYF. The CDR3 DNA is TGTGCCAGCAGTTATAGGGACCAGCAGAGGGATACGCAGTATTTT.

The chain employs TRBV11-1 and TRBJ2-3, with 9 nucleotides matching TRBD2. Germline CDR1 and CDR2: SGHAT and FQDESV (reference sequence). The CDR3 loop spans 19 amino acids. J gave up 0 bases and V 5 bases, and 15 bases lay outside the gene matches. CDR3 nucleotides: TGTGCCAGCAGCCCGCCGGGACTAGCCTTCAAACGGAGCACAGATACGCAGTATTTT. Its protein product is CASSPPGLAFKRSTDTQYF.

This clonotype came up many times. The gene calls are TRBV14 and TRBJ1-1; D gene uncertain. The CDR3 has 13 amino acids. Germline V gene sequence: CDR1 SGHDN, CDR2 FVKESK. V lost 3 bases, J lost 3 bases, and 8 bases lay in between. The CDR3 sequence is CASSQTRYTEAFF. In DNA form, the CDR3 reads TGTGCCAGCAGCCAGACAAGATACACTGAAGCTTTCTTT.